This TCR beta chain was identified during a study of human T cells and chemical hapten exposure. Ten or more counts support this clonotype. Germline V gives CDR1 MRHNA, CDR2 SNTAGT. There are 15 residues in the CDR3. The germline V and J ends were trimmed by 3 bases and 4 bases, with 13 bases remaining between them. TCRdb passed the RACE reads through MiXCR, listing each CDR3 protein once. The data show around 300,000 distinct CDR3 sequences, with around 7% seen just once and 8.4% held by the top ten. As for time point: patch test 1, 2 weeks after DPC sensitization. Stated treatment: therapeutic diphenylcyclopropenone sensitization with weekly scalp DPC.

The sequencing used whole blood, collected in connection with sensitization to the hapten diphenylcyclopropenone (DPC). The sequence was collected from a young woman with alopecia areata. Some clones in this sample may be carry-over from other donors' samples. The gene calls are TRBV6-4 and TRBJ2-1, with a weak D call TRBD2 (6 bases). The CDR3 sequence: CASSESRGPYNEQFF. CDR3 in DNA: TGTGCCAGCAGTGAATCGCGGGGACCGTACAATGAGCAGTTCTTC.